Listed here are 25 T cell receptor beta chains from one sample, sequenced in a study of T cells in Graves' hyperthyroidism and ophthalmopathy. The TCR beta CDR3 regions underwent amplification using RNA transcripts as the source. When the TCR CDR3 underwent first-round RT-PCR, the HTBI primer set was used. TCRdb reprocessed the multiplex PCR reads with MiXCR, giving one entry per CDR3 protein. In the table there are under 650,000 distinct CDR3 sequences, under 20% of which are singletons. Specimen: blood. Source of these receptors: a woman in her 30s with Graves' hyperthyroidism.

Ten or more counts support this clonotype. The genes are TRBV11-3 and TRBJ2-7; TRBD1 aligns across 11 bases. The CDR3 runs to 15 residues. With V trimmed by 3 bases and J by 3 bases, 4 bases remained unmatched. Germline values: CDR1 SGHNT, CDR2 YENEEA. The CDR3 region has the DNA TGTGCCAGCAGCTTCGGGACAGGGGGGAACTACGAGCAGTACTTC. Protein product: CASSFGTGGNYEQYF.

This clonotype was found many times. J is TRBJ1-2 and V is TRBV2; D is perhaps TRBD1 (5 bases). Germline CDR1 and CDR2: SNHLY and FYNNEI. The CDR3 is 15 amino acids. The germline V and J ends were trimmed by 1 base and 5 bases, with 14 bases remaining between them. The CDR3, as DNA: TGTGCCAGCAGTGAAGGGACAAGGATTCCTTATGGCTACACCTTC. Translated: CASSEGTRIPYGYTF.

This clonotype came up many times. The J gene is TRBJ2-1, the V gene TRBV28; D possibly corresponds to TRBD2 (6 bases). Germline V gives CDR1 MDHEN, CDR2 SYDVKM. The CDR3 totals 17 residues. Between the trimmed V and J ends, which lost 5 bases and 9 bases, there was a span of 26 bases. CDR3 amino acids: CASSPPRTTGTGSEQFF. CDR3 bases: TGTGCCAGCAGTCCCCCCCGGACTACCGGAACGGGATCTGAGCAGTTCTTC.

V gene TRBV5-4 combines with J gene TRBJ2-7, with a weak D call TRBD1 (6 bases). The CDR3 extends over 14 amino acids. V was clipped by 5 bases and J by 2 bases, with 14 bases between them. Germline V gene sequence: CDR1 SGHNT, CDR2 YYREEE (reference sequence). The CDR3 loop reads CASRQDWGPYEQYF. The DNA of the CDR3 is TGTGCCAGCAGACAGGACTGGGGGCCCTACGAGCAGTACTTC.

This sequence joins TRBV5-6 and TRBJ1-1, with D possibly TRBD1 on 6 matching bases. There are 12 residues in the CDR3. Per germline, CDR1 SGHDT and CDR2 YYEEEE. V lost 4 bases and J lost 7, with 11 bases in between. The DNA for the CDR3 is TGTGCCAGCAGCCCCTCCAGGGGTGAAGCTTTCTTT. The encoded protein is CASSPSRGEAFF.

This clonotype was found many times. This sequence joins TRBV28 and TRBJ2-1; tentatively, D is TRBD2 (5 bases). The germline V gene has CDR1 MDHEN and CDR2 SYDVKM. V was cut by 5 bases and J by 3 bases, with 14 bases left in between. The CDR3 covers 15 residues. The CDR3 is CASSRTYTGYNEQFF. The CDR3 nucleotides read TGTGCCAGCAGTCGGACTTATACTGGCTACAATGAGCAGTTCTTC.

This clonotype was observed at least ten times. The CDR3 reads CASSFRGVVVETQYF. The CDR3 DNA reads as TGTGCCAGCAGTTTTCGCGGTGTCGTTGTTGAGACCCAGTACTTC. The V gene is TRBV28, the J gene TRBJ2-5; D unresolved. CDR3 length: 15 amino acids. V lost 3 bases and J lost 5, with 16 bases in between. Germline V gives CDR1 MDHEN, CDR2 SYDVKM.

This CDR3 is CASSPVTANEKLFF. CDR3 nucleotide sequence: TGTGCCAGCAGCCCTGTGACCGCTAATGAAAAACTGTTTTTT. J is TRBJ1-4 and V is TRBV5-6, with unresolved D. Per the germline V gene, CDR1 is SGHDT and CDR2 is YYEEEE. V was pared by 4 bases and J by 3 bases, with 10 bases between. This CDR3 is 14 amino acids long.

This clonotype is a singleton in its sample. This sequence joins TRBV2 and TRBJ2-7; D is unresolved. The CDR3 spans 13 residues. V was cut by 6 bases and J by 3 bases, with 12 bases left in between. Germline V gene data show CDR1 as SNHLY and CDR2 as FYNNEI. The CDR3 bases are TGTGCCAGCAGAGCCGACATTGTCTACGAGCAGTACTTC. Residues: CASRADIVYEQYF.

This rearrangement joins TRBV18 to TRBJ2-6; the match to TRBD1 covers 7 bases. Losses at the gene ends were 0 bases for V and 4 bases for J; bases not matched to a gene: 3. Germline V lookup: CDR1 KGHSH, CDR2 LQKENI. CDR3 length: 16 amino acids. Written as DNA, the CDR3 is TGTGCCAGCTCACCACCGACAGGGTCCGGGGCCAACGTCCTGACTTTC. This sequence encodes CASSPPTGSGANVLTF.

The chain has TRBV10-3 and TRBJ1-5; no definite D call. The CDR3 runs 15 residues. Germline CDR1 ENHRY, CDR2 SYGVKD. Trimming removed 5 bases at V and 5 bases at J, with 16 bases between. CDR3 loop: CAISPTPPGDQPQHF. The CDR3 region has the DNA TGTGCCATCAGTCCGACTCCTCCCGGGGATCAGCCCCAGCATTTT.

The sample holds a few counts of this clonotype. Germline and junction disagree at one end, which may indicate a read error. The chain has TRBV2 and TRBJ2-7; D perhaps matches TRBD1 (5 bases). This CDR3 spans 13 amino acids. From germline, CDR1 is SNHLY and CDR2 FYNNEI. The CDR3: CTSSPPAGNEQYF. The DNA for the CDR3 is TGTACCAGCAGCCCTCCGGCAGGGAACGAGCAGTACTTC. The full variable domain, rest sourced from reference TRBV2 and TRBJ2-7, is EPEVTQTPSHQVTQMGQEVILRCVPISNHLYFYWYRQILGQKVEFLVSFYNNEISEKSEIFDDQFSVERPDGSNFTLKIRSTKLEDSAMYFCTSSPPAGNEQYFGPGTRLTVT.

Comment on this clonotype: This may be a read error, as it is one base from a much larger clone. The V call is TRBV2, the J call TRBJ2-6, with D unclear. Per the germline V gene, CDR1 is SNHLY and CDR2 is FYNNEI. The CDR3 length is 15 residues. V lost 6 bases to trimming and J lost 0 bases, with 9 bases between them. The CDR3 coding sequence is TGTGCCAGCAGGGCAGGCGACTCTGGGGCCAACGTCCTGACTTTC. It encodes CASRAGDSGANVLTF. Full variable domain (outside the CDR3, taken from reference TRBV2 and TRBJ2-6): EPEVTQTPSHQVTQMGQEVILRCVPISNHLYFYWYRQILGQKVEFLVSFYNNEISEKSEIFDDQFSVERPDGSNFTLKIRSTKLEDSAMYFCASRAGDSGANVLTFGAGSRLTVL.

This clonotype was seen many times. The chain employs TRBV7-8 and TRBJ1-1, with TRBD1 identical over 7 bases. Losses at the gene ends were 4 bases for V and 7 bases for J; bases not matched to a gene: 6. This CDR3 has 13 amino acids. Germline-derived CDR1 and CDR2 are SGHVS and FQNEAQ. As DNA, the CDR3 is TGTGCCAGCAGCTCGATGACAGGGATTGAAGCTTTCTTT. It specifies CASSSMTGIEAFF.

This clonotype was counted at least ten times. CDR3 bases: TGTGCCAGCAGCTTAACAATGGACGGCAATGAGCAGTTCTTC. Translation gives CASSLTMDGNEQFF. J is TRBJ2-1 and V is TRBV7-2; no clear D gene. Trimming took 2 bases from V and 6 from J, leaving 11 bases between them. This CDR3 comprises 14 residues. The germline V gene encodes CDR1 SGHTA and CDR2 FQGNSA.

The chain recombines TRBV20-1 with TRBJ2-3, with D possibly being TRBD1 (5 bases). The V end was cut by 0 bases, the J end by 8 bases, with 12 bases between. The CDR3 runs 13 residues. CDR1 and CDR2 from the germline V gene are DFQATT and SNEGSKA (reference sequence). The CDR3 DNA reads as TGCAGTGCTAGAGAGGGTAGGGGTCTTACGCAGTATTTT. Its translation: CSAREGRGLTQYF.

This clonotype was detected a few times. The junction shows a germline mismatch at one end, possibly a read error. The V call is TRBV19, the J call TRBJ2-3; a weak D match, TRBD2 (6 bases). CDR1 and CDR2 (germline): LNHDA, SQIVND (reference sequence). This CDR3 has 15 residues. In DNA form, the CDR3 reads TGTTCCAGTATCTCGGTTCAGCGGGCCACAGATACGCAGTATTTT. Translated: CSSISVQRATDTQYF.

This clonotype was observed many times. The rearrangement uses TRBV6-1 and TRBJ1-1, with no clear D. This CDR3 is 10 amino acids long. In germline, CDR1 is MNHNS, CDR2 SASEGT. The ends were cut back, 10 bases at V and 3 bases at J, with 6 bases in the middle. In nucleotides, the CDR3 is TGTGCCACCCCGGACACTGAAGCTTTCTTT. Translated, it gives CATPDTEAFF.

The V and J genes are TRBV7-9 and TRBJ2-3; possibly TRBD2 for D (6 bases). Germline CDR1 is SEHNR and CDR2 is FQNEAQ (reference sequence). The CDR3 totals 13 residues. V shed 5 bases and J shed 3 bases, with 9 bases lying between them. CDR3 nucleotide sequence: TGTGCCAGCAGCCCACTAGCTACAGATACGCAGTATTTT. Translated: CASSPLATDTQYF.

This clonotype was seen at least ten times. The V call is TRBV11-2, the J call TRBJ2-1, with D unclear. Deletions cut 1 base from V and 3 bases from J, with 7 bases between. This CDR3 comprises 14 residues. Per the germline V gene, CDR1 is SGHAT and CDR2 is FQNNGV. CDR3 DNA sequence: TGTGCCAGCAGCTTAGGAACCAGCTACAATGAGCAGTTCTTC. This encodes CASSLGTSYNEQFF.

This clonotype was recorded many times. The J gene is TRBJ1-2, the V gene TRBV3-1; D gene uncertain. V was cut by 0 bases and J by 6 bases, with 5 bases left in between. Germline CDR1 and CDR2: LGHDT and YNNKEL (reference sequence). The CDR3 contains 12 residues. The CDR3 DNA sequence: TGTGCCAGCAGCCAAGATCTGAATGGCTACACCTTC. As protein: CASSQDLNGYTF.

This clonotype was seen ten or more times. The chain joins TRBV5-6 to TRBJ2-7; perhaps TRBD2 as D (5 bases). Trimming took off 2 bases at V and 2 bases at J, with 11 bases between the two ends. The CDR3 runs to 14 residues. Per the germline V gene, CDR1 is SGHDT and CDR2 is YYEEEE. CDR3 nucleotide sequence: TGTGCCAGCAGCTTCGGAGGCAGCCCCTACGAGCAGTACTTC. It yields the protein CASSFGGSPYEQYF.

This clonotype was found many times. The CDR3 sequence is CASSVETGVDGELFF. The CDR3 DNA reads TGTGCCAGCAGTGTCGAGACAGGGGTTGACGGGGAGCTGTTTTTT. The chain links TRBV2 to TRBJ2-2, with TRBD1 matching over 8 bases. The CDR3 consists of 15 residues. J gave up 7 bases and V 4 bases, and 8 bases lay outside the gene matches. Germline loops: CDR1 SNHLY, CDR2 FYNNEI.

Ten or more counts support this clonotype. The rearrangement uses TRBV18 and TRBJ1-6; TRBD1 is a possible D gene (6 bases). V was cut by 6 bases and J by 6 bases, with 9 bases left in between. The germline V gene encodes CDR1 KGHSH and CDR2 LQKENI. The CDR3 runs 13 residues. In nucleotides, the CDR3 is TGTGCCAGCTCTACAGGGACTAATTCACCCCTCCACTTT. Encoded protein: CASSTGTNSPLHF.

The CDR3 protein is CAISDRGAETQYF. DNA for the CDR3: TGTGCCATCAGTGACCGGGGGGCAGAGACCCAGTACTTC. The chain recombines TRBV10-3 with TRBJ2-5, with a tentative D call TRBD2 (7 bases). Per germline, CDR1 ENHRY and CDR2 SYGVKD. Trimming took 3 bases from V and 4 from J, leaving 9 bases between them. This CDR3 has 13 residues.